This T cell receptor (beta chain) came from a study of blood T cell repertoires in COVID-19. Study information: Material from acute and convalescent COVID-19 was sourced from the United States, Italy and Spain. Nucleic acid was either cDNA or gDNA, and it came from T cells, B-cell-depleted T cells, or PBMCs.

The protocol was immunoSEQ multiplex PCR, while the TCRdb copy is restricted to in-frame clones and leaves out a portion. The sample has about 300,000 clones, around 85% seen once; the top ten hold about 2%. Germline-derived CDR1 and CDR2 are SNHLY and FYNNEI. CDR3 size: 12 residues. The V and J ends lost 6 bases and 4 bases respectively, with 9 bases between them. Categorization into cohorts depended on clinical history that participants reported. People in the exposed group encountered a COVID-19 case within 2 weeks before entering the study. The genes are TRBV2 and TRBJ1-2; no clear D. This sequence was found in a woman in her twenties or thirties who had been exposed to COVID-19. Sequenced input: PBMCs or T cells enriched from blood (not recorded which). The CDR3 nucleotides read TGTGCCAGCAGCACAGCCGTCTATGGCTACACCTTC. Protein sequence: CASSTAVYGYTF.